The 24 T cell receptor beta chains below were found in one sample sequenced in a study of regulatory and conventional T cells in RAG deficiency. The method was immunoSEQ multiplex PCR; TCRdb's version includes in-frame clones alone and lacks a portion of them. The table has about 7,700 clones, approximately 93% seen once. The sorted regulatory T cells were CD4+, CD25-high and CD127-low, with genomic DNA sequenced. The same data also contributed to another study, on regulatory T cells. From that second work: Amplification used 52 TRBV primers and 13 TRBJ primers.

The sample comprised CD127- CD25+ CD4+ Tregs sorted from blood. The receptor source for this set is a human donor in good health.

The rearrangement joins TRBV29-1 to TRBJ2-1, with no clear D. There are 13 residues in the CDR3. The germline V gene has CDR1 SQVTM and CDR2 ANQGSEA. The V end was cut by 5 bases, the J end by 3 bases, with 11 bases between. DNA for the CDR3: TGCAGCGTTAGTCAGATAAACTACAATGAGCAGTTCTTC. Its protein is CSVSQINYNEQFF.

The chain couples TRBV14 to TRBJ2-3, with D perhaps TRBD2 (6 bases). This CDR3 is built from 15 residues. Germline V CDR1 and CDR2: SGHDN, FVKESK. V lost 4 bases and J 3 bases, leaving 14 bases between the germline ends. Here the CDR3 reads CASSLGGKGTDTQYF. Written as DNA, the CDR3 is TGTGCCAGCAGCCTTGGAGGGAAAGGAACAGATACGCAGTATTTT.

V usage is TRBV23-1 and J usage is TRBJ1-2; no reliable D call. TRBV23-1 is filed as an ORF, its function uncertain. The CDR3 consists of 16 residues. Trimming shortened V by 3 bases and J by 3 bases, and 17 bases separated the two germline ends. CDR3 amino acids: CASSHYDHQRYYGYTF. CDR3 nucleotide sequence: TGCGCCAGCAGTCACTACGACCACCAGAGGTACTATGGCTACACCTTC.

The rearrangement links TRBV10-3 to TRBJ2-7, with a tentative D call TRBD1 (5 bases). Trimming took off 0 bases at V and 4 bases at J, with 10 bases between the two ends. The CDR3 runs 14 residues. CDR1 is ENHRY, CDR2 SYGVKD, per germline. The CDR3 nucleotides are TGTGCCATCAGTGAGTCGGCAGGGAAGTACGAGCAGTACTTC. Its translation is CAISESAGKYEQYF.

This rearrangement joins TRBV9 to TRBJ2-7, with 7 bases that match TRBD1. Germline CDR1 and CDR2: SGDLS and YYNGEE. This CDR3 has 13 residues. V dropped 7 bases and J dropped 5; count of bases not matched to a gene: 9. The CDR3 reads CASGGTVFHEQYF. Written as DNA, the CDR3 is TGTGCCAGCGGTGGGACAGTATTCCACGAGCAGTACTTC.

The genes are TRBV9 and TRBJ1-2; D gene ambiguous. Trimming took 4 bases from V and 6 from J, leaving 16 bases between them. CDR1 is SGDLS and CDR2 is YYNGEE in the germline V gene. The length of the CDR3 is 14 residues. CDR3 loop: CASSLARAEDGYTF. Written as DNA, the CDR3 is TGTGCCAGCAGCCTGGCGAGGGCTGAAGATGGCTACACCTTC.

This rearrangement joins TRBV7-8 to TRBJ1-5; TRBD1 matches at 7 bases. The V gene end was trimmed by 5 bases and the J gene end by 0 bases; junction bases not matched to a gene: 10. CDR1 is SGHVS and CDR2 is FQNEAQ in the germline V gene. This CDR3 has 17 residues. The CDR3 protein is CASSLPGGVSSNQPQHF. CDR3 bases: TGTGCCAGCAGCCTCCCAGGGGGAGTGTCTAGCAATCAGCCCCAGCATTTT.

The rearrangement uses TRBV2 and TRBJ1-5, with TRBD1 matching over 8 bases. CDR3 size: 15 residues. With 5 bases clipped from V and 2 bases from J, the junction kept 5 bases outside the gene matches. CDR1 SNHLY and CDR2 FYNNEI come from the germline V gene. The CDR3 here is CASSRDRPRNQPQHF. CDR3 in DNA: TGTGCCAGCAGTCGGGACAGGCCGCGCAATCAGCCCCAGCATTTT.

In its sample, this clone was seen once. The chain has TRBV10-1 and TRBJ1-1; 9 bases agree with TRBD1. The CDR3 sequence is 14 residues long. The V and J ends lost 5 bases and 10 bases, in that order; junction bases with no gene match: 11. Germline CDR1 WNHNN, CDR2 SYGVQD (reference sequence). The CDR3 bases are TGCGCCAGCAGTCCCGGGACAGGGTGGGACAGAGCTTTCTTT. This gives the protein CASSPGTGWDRAFF.

This sequence joins TRBV11-2 and TRBJ2-5; 7 positions agree with TRBD2. The germline gives CDR1 SGHAT, CDR2 FQNNGV. V was pared by 6 bases and J by 1 base, with 8 bases of the junction left unmatched. CDR3 length equals 15 residues. CDR3 in amino acids: CASSFTAGVQETQYF. DNA of the CDR3: TGTGCCAGCAGTTTCACGGCGGGGGTCCAAGAGACCCAGTACTTC.

Here the CDR3 reads CASSSGVADTQYF. The CDR3 DNA follows: TGTGCCAGCAGCTCGGGGGTGGCAGATACGCAGTATTTT. The rearrangement uses TRBV11-3 and TRBJ2-3; perhaps TRBD2 as D (6 bases). Trimming stripped 4 bases from V and 4 bases from J, with 9 bases between. CDR1 SGHNT and CDR2 YENEEA come from the germline V gene. The CDR3 extends over 13 amino acids.

The chain has TRBV7-6 and TRBJ2-5, with 10 bases fitting TRBD2. Germline V gene sequence: CDR1 SGHVS, CDR2 FNYEAQ. The CDR3 is 17 residues long. With V trimmed by 1 base and J by 1 base, 6 bases remained unmatched. The CDR3 loop reads CASSLVGSSGGQETQYF. The CDR3 nucleotides are TGTGCCAGCAGCTTAGTAGGGTCTAGCGGGGGCCAAGAGACCCAGTACTTC. Supplemented by reference TRBV7-6 and TRBJ2-5, the full variable domain reads GAGVSQSPRYKVTKRGQDVALRCDPISGHVSLYWYRQALGQGPEFLTYFNYEAQQDKSGLPNDRFSAERPEGSISTLTIQRTEQRDSAMYRCASSLVGSSGGQETQYFGPGTRLLVL.

This sequence joins TRBV2 and TRBJ1-2; 8 bases line up with TRBD1. The V segment lost 6 bases and the J segment 5 bases; nucleotides outside the gene matches: 8. The CDR3 spans 14 residues. Per germline, CDR1 SNHLY and CDR2 FYNNEI. The CDR3 reads CASRPDRGVYGYTF. For the CDR3, the DNA is TGTGCCAGCAGACCAGACAGGGGTGTTTATGGCTACACCTTC.

This clone has a handful of counts. The V call is TRBV30, the J call TRBJ2-1; 7 bases agree with TRBD2. The CDR3 covers 17 residues. V gave up 7 bases and J gave up 2 bases; unmatched junction bases: 17. From germline, CDR1 is GTSNPN and CDR2 SVGIG (reference sequence). In DNA form, the CDR3 reads TGTGCCTCCCAGTCGGTCCTGGGGGGGACTACCTACAATGAGCAGTTCTTC. It specifies CASQSVLGGTTYNEQFF.

This clone was counted once. Here the CDR3 reads CASSARGGSGRGNEQFF. For the CDR3, the DNA is TGTGCCAGCAGCGCCCGGGGGGGTAGCGGGAGGGGGAATGAGCAGTTCTTC. V and J are TRBV11-3 and TRBJ2-1; 11 positions match TRBD2. V dropped 5 bases and J dropped 7; count of bases not matched to a gene: 13. Germline V CDR1 and CDR2: SGHNT, YENEEA. This CDR3 spans 17 amino acids.

The chain links TRBV4-2 to TRBJ1-1; 8 nucleotides agree with TRBD1. V dropped 1 base and J dropped 6; count of bases not matched to a gene: 10. The CDR3 extends over 16 amino acids. Germline V gene data show CDR1 as LGHNA and CDR2 as YNFKEQ. The CDR3 loop is CASSQVDRGGRAEAFF. The CDR3 DNA sequence: TGTGCCAGCAGCCAAGTAGACAGGGGTGGAAGAGCTGAAGCTTTCTTT.

This chain uses TRBV18 with TRBJ1-3, with a tentative D call TRBD1 (6 bases). The CDR3 has 19 amino acids. Germline-derived CDR1 and CDR2 are KGHSH and LQKENI. V was cut by 2 bases and J by 8 bases, with 28 bases left in between. CDR3 region: CASSPLLFAGAFSEDTIYF. CDR3 sequence (DNA): TGTGCCAGCTCACCATTACTATTTGCAGGGGCCTTCTCGGAGGACACCATATATTTT.

The chain employs TRBV5-5 and TRBJ2-7; 9 positions agree with TRBD1. Germline CDR1 and CDR2: SGHKS and YYEKEE (reference sequence). The CDR3 consists of 15 residues. Trimming took 3 bases from V and 2 from J; bases not matched to a gene: 6. CDR3 residues: CASSSYRGLPYEQYF. CDR3 nucleotide sequence: TGTGCCAGCAGCTCATACAGGGGGCTCCCCTACGAGCAGTACTTC.

This chain links TRBV5-1 with TRBJ2-3; 14 nucleotides match TRBD2. The CDR3 has 19 residues. Germline CDR1 is SGHRS and CDR2 is YFSETQ. The ends lost 2 bases at V and 3 bases at J; junction bases unmatched: 11. The CDR3 is CASSLTSGLAGVLTDTQYF. CDR3 DNA: TGCGCCAGCAGCTTAACCTCGGGACTAGCGGGAGTTCTTACAGATACGCAGTATTTT.

The CDR3 region is CAWSSNRPYNEQFF. CDR3 coding DNA: TGTGCCTGGAGTTCTAACAGGCCCTACAATGAGCAGTTCTTC. J is TRBJ2-1 and V is TRBV30, with D maybe TRBD1 (5 bases). V lost 2 bases and J lost 2, with 10 bases in between. The CDR3 sequence is 14 residues long. Looked up from germline, CDR1 is GTSNPN and CDR2 is SVGIG (reference sequence).

The chain joins TRBV19 to TRBJ1-2; 7 positions match TRBD1. Germline assignment: CDR1 LNHDA and CDR2 SQIVND (reference sequence). This CDR3 has 14 amino acids. V lost 5 bases, J lost 2 bases, and 5 bases stayed unmatched. The CDR3 DNA is TGTGCCAGTAGTGTGGGACAGCGCAACTATGGCTACACCTTC. Amino acids: CASSVGQRNYGYTF. The variable domain in full, completed from reference TRBV19 and TRBJ1-2, reads DGGITQSPKYLFRKEGQNVTLSCEQNLNHDAMYWYRQDPGQGLRLIYYSQIVNDFQKGDIAEGYSVSREKKESFPLTVTSAQKNPTAFYLCASSVGQRNYGYTFGSGTRLTVV.

This clone was detected once. The rearrangement uses TRBV5-1 and TRBJ2-6; 7 bases match TRBD1. V lost 5 bases, J lost 2 bases, and 4 bases stayed unmatched. CDR3 length equals 15 residues. Germline lookup yields CDR1 SGHRS and CDR2 YFSETQ. In nucleotides, the CDR3 is TGCGCCAGCAGGCAAACAGGGGCTGGGGCCAACGTCCTGACTTTC. Translation gives CASRQTGAGANVLTF.

The J gene is TRBJ2-6, the V gene TRBV19, with a tentative D call TRBD1 (6 bases). Germline CDR1 LNHDA, CDR2 SQIVND (reference sequence). V was shortened by 3 bases and J by 2 bases, with 11 bases between the two germline ends. This CDR3 has 16 amino acids. The CDR3 bases are TGTGCCAGTAGTATCTTCAGGGGCACTGGGGCCAACGTCCTGACTTTC. It yields the protein CASSIFRGTGANVLTF.

This chain links TRBV18 with TRBJ2-3; tentative D call: TRBD1 (7 bases). The CDR3 runs to 18 residues. In germline, CDR1 is KGHSH, CDR2 LQKENI. V lost 2 bases to trimming and J lost 2 bases, with 20 bases between them. CDR3 sequence (DNA): TGTGCCAGCTCACCATTTAGGACAGGAGGGGGACCCACAGATACGCAGTATTTT. This sequence encodes CASSPFRTGGGPTDTQYF.